One sample yielded the 27 T cell receptor beta chains listed below, sequenced in a study of blood T cell repertoires in COVID-19. The protocol was immunoSEQ multiplex PCR, while the TCRdb copy is restricted to in-frame clones and leaves out a portion. Among fewer than 35,000 clones listed, roughly 85% were seen once. The sequenced sample consisted of peripheral blood. These receptors were obtained from an older man with active COVID-19.

This chain joins TRBV19 and TRBJ2-1; TRBD2 is a possible D gene (5 bases). The CDR3 has 17 amino acids. The germline V gene has CDR1 LNHDA and CDR2 SQIVND (reference sequence). V dropped 4 bases and J dropped 5 bases, with 21 bases sitting between them. CDR3 loop: CASSRLAQVQNDNEQFF. The CDR3 DNA follows: TGTGCCAGTAGTAGGTTAGCGCAGGTTCAAAACGACAATGAGCAGTTCTTC.

The CDR3 reads CASSFGTSGAPVTQYF. DNA of the CDR3: TGCGCCAGCAGCTTTGGGACTAGCGGGGCCCCTGTTACGCAGTATTTT. The chain joins TRBV5-1 to TRBJ2-3; 13 positions agree with TRBD2. Trimming removed 2 bases from V and 8 bases from J; junction bases left unmatched: 8. CDR3 length equals 16 residues. Per germline, CDR1 SGHRS and CDR2 YFSETQ.

The chain links TRBV21-1 to TRBJ1-1. TRBV21-1 represents a pseudogene. The CDR3 contains 16 residues. The chain's CDR3 is CASSKRGGPMNTEAFF. The CDR3 DNA follows: TGTGCCAGCAGCAAAAGGGGAGGCCCCATGAACACTGAAGCTTTCTTT.

This clone was detected once. The CDR3 DNA reads as TGTGCCAGCCACTACGACGGAACTAATGAAAAACTGTTTTTT. It is translated as CASHYDGTNEKLFF. The chain couples TRBV2 to TRBJ1-4; no firm D call. CDR1 and CDR2 from the germline V gene are SNHLY and FYNNEI. Trimming left V 8 bases short and J 1 base short, with 11 bases between. There are 14 residues in the CDR3.

The rearrangement joins TRBV11-2 to TRBJ2-5, with 8 bases matching TRBD2. CDR1 and CDR2 (germline): SGHAT, FQNNGV. Germline trimming cut 5 bases from V and 2 bases from J; bases unmatched to any gene: 7. The CDR3 covers 15 residues. The CDR3 spells CASSAAAGGQETQYF. The CDR3 region has the DNA TGTGCCAGCAGCGCAGCGGCGGGGGGACAAGAGACCCAGTACTTC.

The V gene is TRBV27, the J gene TRBJ2-6, with 8 bases identical to TRBD2. Germline CDR1 and CDR2: MNHEY and SMNVEV (reference sequence). The CDR3 is made up of 17 amino acids. The J segment lost 4 bases and the V segment lost 4 bases, leaving 9 bases of the junction unmatched. The CDR3 here is CASSSPGGSDGANVLTF. The CDR3 bases are TGTGCCAGCAGTTCCCCGGGGGGGTCGGACGGGGCCAACGTCCTGACTTTC.

The gene calls are TRBV7-3 and TRBJ2-1, with 11 bases that match TRBD1. The CDR3 loop spans 15 amino acids. Germline V gene lookup returns CDR1 SGHTA and CDR2 FQGTGA. V gave up 4 bases and J gave up 6 bases; unmatched junction bases: 5. CDR3 in amino acids: CASSSGQGAINEQFF. CDR3 coding DNA: TGTGCCAGCAGCTCCGGACAGGGGGCGATCAATGAGCAGTTCTTC.

The J gene is TRBJ2-2, the V gene TRBV29-1, with TRBD1 as a possible D gene (6 bases). The CDR3 length is 15 residues. V lost 1 base and J lost 7, with 16 bases in between. Germline V lookup: CDR1 SQVTM, CDR2 ANQGSEA. Written as DNA, the CDR3 is TGCAGCGTTGAAGTGGGGGCCAGAGGGTTCGGGGAGCTGTTTTTT. Translation: CSVEVGARGFGELFF.

V and J are TRBV5-1 and TRBJ2-2; 7 bases are shared with TRBD1. V shed 4 bases, J shed 7 bases, and the junction held 7 bases outside the gene matches. Germline CDR1 SGHRS, CDR2 YFSETQ. The CDR3 has 14 residues. The CDR3 sequence is CASSPLQGVGELFF. DNA for the CDR3: TGCGCCAGCAGCCCACTCCAGGGGGTCGGGGAGCTGTTTTTT.

The V gene is TRBV19, the J gene TRBJ1-1, with D possibly matching TRBD1 (6 bases). There are 15 residues in the CDR3. V gave up 3 bases and J gave up 2 bases, with 13 bases separating them. CDR1 and CDR2 (germline): LNHDA, SQIVND (reference sequence). This CDR3 is CASSILRGSNTEAFF. In DNA, the CDR3 is TGTGCCAGTAGTATCCTCAGGGGTAGTAACACTGAAGCTTTCTTT.

This sequence joins TRBV19 and TRBJ2-3; D uncertain. The V gene lost 4 bases and the J gene lost 3 bases, with 11 bases spanning the gap. Looked up from germline, CDR1 is LNHDA and CDR2 is SQIVND (reference sequence). The CDR3 has 14 residues. The CDR3 sequence: CASSSYVSTDTQYF. The CDR3 DNA is TGTGCCAGTAGTAGTTATGTGTCTACAGATACGCAGTATTTT. Full variable domain (remainder filled in from reference TRBV19 and TRBJ2-3): DGGITQSPKYLFRKEGQNVTLSCEQNLNHDAMYWYRQDPGQGLRLIYYSQIVNDFQKGDIAEGYSVSREKKESFPLTVTSAQKNPTAFYLCASSSYVSTDTQYFGPGTRLTVL.

CDR3: CASSPDGVSYNEQFF. CDR3 DNA sequence: TGTGCCAGCAGTCCCGACGGGGTTTCCTACAATGAGCAGTTCTTC. This rearrangement joins TRBV6-5 to TRBJ2-1; weak D call: TRBD2 (5 bases). The V and J ends lost 5 bases and 1 base respectively, with 12 bases between them. Germline V gives CDR1 MNHEY, CDR2 SVGAGI. CDR3 length: 15 residues.

The gene calls are TRBV2 and TRBJ2-7; D not certain. Germline CDR1 reads SNHLY; CDR2 reads FYNNEI. The CDR3 has 14 amino acids. V was cut by 4 bases and J by 2 bases, with 12 bases left in between. The CDR3 DNA reads TGTGCCAGCAGTGCTACCTACCCTCCCTACGAGCAGTACTTC. Encoded protein: CASSATYPPYEQYF.

The V gene is TRBV6-5, the J gene TRBJ1-6; D unresolved. Germline CDR1 reads MNHEY; CDR2 reads SVGAGI. Trimming cost V 8 bases and J 10 bases, with 15 bases left between them. The CDR3 length is 13 residues. The CDR3 nucleotides are TGTGCCAGCTGCAAGCTTGGTCGGTCACCCCTCCACTTT. Residues: CASCKLGRSPLHF.

The rearrangement uses TRBV7-9 and TRBJ1-1; D might be TRBD1 (5 bases). Trimming stripped 4 bases from V and 11 bases from J, with 14 bases between. Germline CDR1 SEHNR, CDR2 FQNEAQ (reference sequence). CDR3 length: 12 amino acids. For the CDR3, the DNA is TGTGCCAGCAGCTCGGGGGGTGGTGTGGCTTTCTTT. This codes for CASSSGGGVAFF.

The chain combines TRBV6-2 or TRBV6-3 with TRBJ1-5; 7 bases are shared with TRBD1. This CDR3 spans 15 amino acids. CDR1 is MNHEY, CDR2 SVGEGT, per germline. V lost 5 bases to trimming and J lost 3 bases; unmatched junction nucleotides: 7. CDR3: CASSQDRANNQPQHF. The CDR3 nucleotides read TGTGCCAGCAGTCAAGACAGGGCGAACAATCAGCCCCAGCATTTT.

The rearrangement joins TRBV2 to TRBJ1-6; D might be TRBD1 (6 bases). The germline V gene encodes CDR1 SNHLY and CDR2 FYNNEI. V lost 5 bases and J lost 8, with 16 bases in between. CDR3 length: 15 residues. The CDR3 DNA reads TGTGCCAGCAGTCCCTCACAGGGTAGGGATTCACCCCTCCACTTT. It is translated as CASSPSQGRDSPLHF.

The chain uses TRBV4-3 and TRBJ1-1, with TRBD1 matching over 11 bases. Looked up from germline, CDR1 is LGHNA and CDR2 is YSLEER. CDR3 length: 18 residues. Unmatched junction bases numbered 9, after V lost 0 bases and J lost 3 bases. CDR3 DNA: TGCGCCAGCAGCCAAGATGGCGGACAGGGGGCGATGGACACTGAAGCTTTCTTT. Translating it yields CASSQDGGQGAMDTEAFF.

This CDR3 reads CAWRVGPNQPQHF. Written as DNA, the CDR3 is TGTGCCTGGAGGGTGGGGCCTAATCAGCCCCAGCATTTT. The rearrangement uses TRBV30 and TRBJ1-5, with D possibly TRBD1 on 5 matching bases. Germline CDR1 and CDR2: GTSNPN and SVGIG (reference sequence). CDR3 length: 13 residues. V gave up 3 bases and J gave up 4 bases, with 10 bases separating them.

This chain joins TRBV28 and TRBJ1-6; perhaps TRBD1 as D (6 bases). V was cut by 11 bases and J by 3 bases, with 14 bases left in between. Germline lookup yields CDR1 MDHEN and CDR2 SYDVKM. The CDR3 runs to 14 residues. The CDR3 sequence: CAYRGGNYNSPLHF. Written as DNA, the CDR3 is TGTGCCTATAGGGGGGGAAACTATAATTCACCCCTCCACTTT.

This chain joins TRBV28 and TRBJ2-7; D not certain. The CDR3 contains 15 residues. With 6 bases removed from V and 7 bases from J, the gap between germline ends came to 22 bases. CDR1 and CDR2 (germline): MDHEN, SYDVKM. The CDR3 nucleotides are TGTGCCAGCAGGCGGTCGACCTCCGGAGATAGAGAGCAGTACTTC. As protein: CASRRSTSGDREQYF.

V usage is TRBV6-6 and J usage is TRBJ1-5; D not certain. Germline CDR1 and CDR2: MNHNY and SVGAGI (reference sequence). The CDR3 length is 15 residues. V lost 5 bases and J lost 5, with 16 bases in between. In nucleotides, the CDR3 is TGTGCCAGCAGTCCTTCGAGGCCACCGGATCAGCCCCAGCATTTT. Translating it yields CASSPSRPPDQPQHF.

The V call is TRBV28, the J call TRBJ2-3; maybe TRBD2 (7 bases). The V end was cut by 3 bases, the J end by 4 bases, with 17 bases between. The CDR3 spans 16 residues. The germline V gene encodes CDR1 MDHEN and CDR2 SYDVKM. For the CDR3, the DNA is TGTGCCAGCAGTTTGGGCCCGGGGGGCCCCGCAGATACGCAGTATTTT. This encodes CASSLGPGGPADTQYF.

The V gene is TRBV5-8, the J gene TRBJ2-3, with 7 positions matching TRBD2. Germline assignment: CDR1 SGHTS and CDR2 YDEGEE. This CDR3 comprises 16 residues. Germline trimming cut 0 bases from V and 0 bases from J; bases unmatched to any gene: 4. CDR3 sequence: CASSLGDYDSTDTQYF. In DNA, the CDR3 is TGTGCCAGCAGCTTGGGGGACTACGATAGCACAGATACGCAGTATTTT.

The CDR3 DNA follows: TGTGCCAGCAGCCAGGATTTCTCTGGGGCCAACGTCCTGACTTTC. Protein sequence: CASSQDFSGANVLTF. The J gene is TRBJ2-6, the V gene TRBV7-9; D ambiguous. Trimming left V 5 bases short and J 0 bases short, with 8 bases between. Per the germline V gene, CDR1 is SEHNR and CDR2 is FQNEAQ (reference sequence). The CDR3 totals 15 residues.

This chain connects TRBV28 to TRBJ2-5, with TRBD2 matching over 14 bases. CDR3 size: 16 residues. Germline CDR1 is MDHEN and CDR2 is SYDVKM. Trimming took 3 bases from V and 3 from J; bases not matched to a gene: 3. The CDR3: CASSFQGLAGEETQYF. The DNA for the CDR3 is TGTGCCAGCAGTTTCCAGGGACTAGCGGGGGAAGAGACCCAGTACTTC.

This rearrangement joins TRBV5-1 to TRBJ2-2; TRBD2 matches at 11 bases. Germline V gene data show CDR1 as SGHRS and CDR2 as YFSETQ. This CDR3 is 15 amino acids long. J gave up 6 bases and V 0 bases, and 1 base lay outside the gene matches. CDR3 loop: CASSLATSGAGELFF. DNA for the CDR3: TGCGCCAGCAGCTTGGCGACTAGCGGGGCCGGGGAGCTGTTTTTT.